This paragraph covers one TCR beta chain sequence. The antigen is unknown. This CDR3 has 12 residues. The V gene lost 1 base and the J gene lost 7 bases, with 4 bases spanning the gap. CDR1 and CDR2 from the germline V gene are WSHSY and SAAADI. This entry comes from a study of cytomegalovirus exposure and HLA in healthy donors. General observations from the study: The authors listed 150 to 200 TCR beta chains as cytomegalovirus-associated. Reportedly, diagnosis of cytomegalovirus status by the classifier showed high specificity and sensitivity.

Measured with immunoSEQ multiplex PCR; TCRdb has only the in-frame clones, and not every one. The sample holds some 83,000 clones; 94% are singletons and the top ten take less than 2.5%. The J gene is TRBJ2-2, the V gene TRBV10-2; D gene uncertain. The sequenced material came from PBMCs. This TCR was recovered from a woman aged 18-29 years in good health and CMV-seronegative. This chain's CDR3 is CASSELFGELFF. The CDR3 bases are TGCGCCAGCAGTGAGTTATTCGGGGAGCTGTTTTTT.